This TCR beta chain was identified during a study of regulatory T cells in long-lasting Graves disease. Ten or more counts support this clonotype. Time point described: newly diagnosed GD, antithyroid drugs for less than 3 months. PBMCs were the source of the RNA used for TCR sequencing. In building TCR beta libraries, iRepertoire HTBI primers were used together with Arm-PCR of CDR3 regions. From the multiplex PCR reads, TCRdb called clonotypes with MiXCR, one entry per CDR3 protein. The sample holds under 300,000 distinct CDR3 sequences; 20% to 25% are singletons and the top ten take around 13%. This TCR derives from a female donor with Graves disease. The material was peripheral blood mononuclear cells (PBMCs), obtained at new diagnosis, from a patient treated with antithyroid drugs.

In nucleotides, the CDR3 is TGCGCCAGCAGCCTTAGCGGGGACTCCTACAATGAGCAGTTCTTC. Encoded protein: CASSLSGDSYNEQFF. The chain recombines TRBV4-1 with TRBJ2-1; 8 bases map to TRBD2. V gave up 4 bases and J gave up 0 bases; unmatched junction bases: 2. This CDR3 spans 15 amino acids. Germline CDR1 is MGHRA and CDR2 is YSYEKL.